The clone carrying this T cell receptor beta chain was counted only a few times. This sample was included in a study of control samples from healthy donors and cancer patients. With 7 bases clipped from V and 4 bases from J, the junction kept 7 bases outside the gene matches. Germline lookup yields CDR1 MGHDK and CDR2 SYGVNS. The CDR3 covers 15 residues. Libraries were prepared by immunoSEQ multiplex PCR; TCRdb keeps only in-frame clonotypes and omits some of them. The sample consists of 150,000 or so clones, 90% to 95% of them appearing once. The receptor comes from a woman between 40 and 50 years old in good health. Sequencing used blood. J is TRBJ2-3 and V is TRBV25-1; 11 positions match TRBD1. The CDR3 region has the DNA TGTGCCAGCACCCTCTCGGACAGGGGGCCAGATACGCAGTATTTT. It is translated as CASTLSDRGPDTQYF.